Following are 27 T cell receptor beta chains from one sample sequenced in a study of blood T cell repertoires in COVID-19 (dated by TCRdb to 2018 to 2021). The library came from the immunoSEQ multiplex PCR assay. As stored in TCRdb, this immuneACCESS dataset retains in-frame rearrangements with V and J assigned. A fraction of the clones does not appear; measured against another copy, unresolved V genes explain less than half of the discrepancy, and the remainder lacks a known reason. This sample is represented by 200,000 to 250,000 clones; approximately 80% of them were singletons. The top ten constitute 1.8% of the sample. Source material: PBMCs or T cells enriched from blood (not recorded which). These receptors were taken from a man in his 60s who had recovered from COVID-19.

V gene TRBV19 combines with J gene TRBJ2-2; a possible D gene is TRBD2 (5 bases). The CDR3 is made up of 14 amino acids. The ends were cut back, 7 bases at V and 2 bases at J, with 11 bases in the middle. The germline CDR1 and CDR2 sequences are LNHDA and SQIVND (reference sequence). DNA of the CDR3: TGTGCCAGTACCCCGAGGGTTAACACCGGGGAGCTGTTTTTT. Its protein product is CASTPRVNTGELFF.

The V gene is TRBV10-3, the J gene TRBJ1-1; 9 bases align to TRBD1. CDR1 and CDR2 from the germline V gene are ENHRY and SYGVKD. The CDR3 consists of 12 residues. Trimming at V came to 11 bases and at J to 3 bases, leaving 4 bases not matched to a gene. The CDR3 bases are TGTGCCTCTTGGACAGGGGACACTGAAGCTTTCTTT. This encodes CASWTGDTEAFF.

The V gene is TRBV5-5, the J gene TRBJ2-7; 8 bases fit TRBD1. Germline lookup yields CDR1 SGHKS and CDR2 YYEKEE (reference sequence). V was pared by 4 bases and J by 3 bases, with 3 bases of the junction left unmatched. The CDR3 consists of 13 residues. The CDR3 region has the DNA TGTGCCAGCAGCCCAACAGGGGGCTACGAGCAGTACTTC. It codes for CASSPTGGYEQYF.

The genes are TRBV4-1 and TRBJ1-4; D gene unclear. The V gene's germline CDR1 is MGHRA and CDR2 YSYEKL. Trimming removed 2 bases from V and 12 bases from J, with 22 bases in between. The CDR3 runs to 16 residues. The CDR3 loop is CASSQFTDENRGELFF. CDR3 sequence (DNA): TGCGCCAGCAGCCAATTCACGGACGAGAACCGCGGGGAACTGTTTTTT.

The chain links TRBV5-1 to TRBJ1-5; 10 bases line up with TRBD1. Germline trimming cut 4 bases from V and 4 bases from J; bases unmatched to any gene: 2. The CDR3 totals 14 residues. CDR1 SGHRS and CDR2 YFSETQ come from the germline V gene. The CDR3 here is CASSVGQGNQPQHF. Here the CDR3 DNA reads TGCGCCAGCAGCGTGGGACAGGGGAATCAGCCCCAGCATTTT.

This chain joins TRBV18 and TRBJ1-6, with D perhaps matching TRBD1 (6 bases). The CDR3 is 16 residues long. V lost 2 bases and J 6 bases, leaving 14 bases between the germline ends. Germline values: CDR1 KGHSH, CDR2 LQKENI. CDR3 loop: CASSPIGGAGNSPLHF. The CDR3 DNA sequence: TGTGCCAGCTCACCAATTGGGGGCGCGGGTAATTCACCCCTCCACTTT.

The V and J genes are TRBV6-6 and TRBJ1-1; the D is unclear. The germline gives CDR1 MNHNY, CDR2 SVGAGI (reference sequence). V shed 2 bases and J shed 2 bases, with 9 bases lying between them. This CDR3 spans 14 amino acids. CDR3: CASSYAQKNTEAFF. For the CDR3, the DNA is TGTGCCAGCAGTTACGCCCAGAAAAACACTGAAGCTTTCTTT.

J is TRBJ1-2 and V is TRBV18; D not resolved. CDR1 and CDR2 from the germline V gene are KGHSH and LQKENI. This CDR3 has 14 residues. The V end lost 0 bases, the J end lost 8 bases, and 13 bases lay between the germline ends. CDR3 amino acids: CASSPPGRKVGYTF. Here the CDR3 DNA reads TGTGCCAGCTCACCACCCGGCAGGAAAGTAGGCTACACCTTC. The full variable domain, rest sourced from reference TRBV18 and TRBJ1-2, is NAGVMQNPRHLVRRRGQEARLRCSPMKGHSHVYWYRQLPEEGLKFMVYLQKENIIDESGMPKERFSAEFPKEGPSILRIQQVVRGDSAAYFCASSPPGRKVGYTFGSGTRLTVV.

The chain joins TRBV20-1 to TRBJ2-7; no firm D call. V gave up 3 bases and J gave up 5 bases, with 20 bases separating them. CDR1 is DFQATT and CDR2 is SNEGSKA in the germline V gene (reference sequence). CDR3 length: 15 residues. As DNA, the CDR3 is TGCAGTGCTAGTGGTAGTAGCCCCAGTATCAACGAGCAGTACTTC. Translating it yields CSASGSSPSINEQYF.

The V gene is TRBV19, the J gene TRBJ2-3, with D possibly matching TRBD1 (6 bases). V shed 1 base and J shed 5 bases, with 13 bases lying between them. Per germline, CDR1 LNHDA and CDR2 SQIVND (reference sequence). The CDR3 has 15 amino acids. CDR3 sequence: CASSIVGLGGDTQYF. In DNA, the CDR3 is TGTGCCAGTAGTATAGTGGGGCTAGGGGGAGATACGCAGTATTTT.

This chain links TRBV18 with TRBJ1-3; D is perhaps TRBD1 (5 bases). Germline lookup yields CDR1 KGHSH and CDR2 LQKENI. Trimming left V 4 bases short and J 2 bases short, with 15 bases between. This CDR3 comprises 16 residues. CDR3 nucleotides: TGTGCCAGCTCACTTCCGGGACTGTGGACTGGAAACACCATATATTTT. This gives the protein CASSLPGLWTGNTIYF.

This clone appeared once. The chain has TRBV7-2 and TRBJ1-4; the D gene is possibly TRBD1 (6 bases). The CDR3 is 14 residues long. Trimming removed 1 base from V and 8 bases from J, with 11 bases in between. In germline, CDR1 is SGHTA, CDR2 FQGNSA. This chain's CDR3 is CASSLGRGEEKLFF. The CDR3 region has the DNA TGTGCCAGCAGCTTAGGCAGGGGAGAGGAAAAACTGTTTTTT.

A remark on this clone: One junction end disagrees with the germline gene, perhaps due to a read error. The rearrangement joins TRBV7-2 to TRBJ2-2, with D perhaps matching TRBD2 (5 bases). Germline CDR1 is SGHTA and CDR2 is FQGNSA. CDR3 length: 12 amino acids. CDR3 DNA sequence: TGCGGGATAGCAGTTCGCACCGGGGAGCTGTTTTTT. Translating gives CGIAVRTGELFF.

The V and J genes are TRBV12-3 or TRBV12-4 and TRBJ2-2; D not certain. The CDR3 has 13 residues. V lost 5 bases, J lost 3 bases, and 7 bases lay in between. For the CDR3, the DNA is TGTGCCAGCAGTGCACTGTACACCGGGGAGCTGTTTTTT. Its protein product is CASSALYTGELFF.

This clone was counted a few times. V and J are TRBV18 and TRBJ2-5; weak D call: TRBD1 (5 bases). The CDR3 contains 13 residues. Germline lookup yields CDR1 KGHSH and CDR2 LQKENI. The ends were cut back, 6 bases at V and 4 bases at J, with 12 bases in the middle. CDR3 protein: CASSPTVVETQYF. CDR3 bases: TGTGCCAGCTCTCCGACAGTGGTAGAGACCCAGTACTTC.

CDR3 residues: CASSSDRGLLMGNTEAFF. CDR3 in DNA: TGCGCCAGCAGCTCGGACAGGGGGCTACTTATGGGGAACACTGAAGCTTTCTTT. The V gene is TRBV5-1, the J gene TRBJ1-1; 11 bases are a match to TRBD1. Losses at the gene ends were 3 bases for V and 1 base for J; bases not matched to a gene: 11. CDR3 size: 18 residues. In germline, CDR1 is SGHRS, CDR2 YFSETQ.

V and J are TRBV7-3 and TRBJ2-1; D might be TRBD2 (6 bases). The CDR3 extends over 15 amino acids. V lost 6 bases, J lost 3 bases, and 15 bases lay in between. The V gene's germline CDR1 is SGHTA and CDR2 FQGTGA. The CDR3 DNA follows: TGTGCCAGCAGGGCGGGACGGGCGAACTACAATGAGCAGTTCTTC. This gives the protein CASRAGRANYNEQFF.

J is TRBJ2-7 and V is TRBV18, with D tentatively TRBD1 (6 bases). The V end lost 3 bases, the J end lost 6 bases, and 12 bases lay between the germline ends. CDR3 length: 13 amino acids. Germline V CDR1 and CDR2: KGHSH, LQKENI. The CDR3 loop is CASSPGTPPEQYF. CDR3 bases: TGTGCCAGCTCACCTGGGACACCCCCCGAGCAGTACTTC.

The chain has TRBV5-1 and TRBJ2-7; D uncertain. In germline, CDR1 is SGHRS, CDR2 YFSETQ. V lost 0 bases and J lost 3, with 10 bases in between. This CDR3 is 14 amino acids long. CDR3 sequence: CASSLGQADYEQYF. Here the CDR3 DNA reads TGCGCCAGCAGCTTGGGGCAGGCAGACTACGAGCAGTACTTC.

This clone was observed a handful of times. The V call is TRBV7-3, the J call TRBJ2-2; 9 bases are shared with TRBD1. Trimming at V came to 5 bases and at J to 4 bases, leaving 8 bases not matched to a gene. This CDR3 has 16 amino acids. Looked up from germline, CDR1 is SGHTA and CDR2 is FQGTGA. CDR3 in amino acids: CASSPRRQGGTGELFF. DNA for the CDR3: TGTGCCAGCAGCCCTCGGAGACAGGGGGGCACCGGGGAGCTGTTTTTT. The entire variable domain, with the rest obtained from reference TRBV7-3 and TRBJ2-2, is as follows: GAGVSQTPSNKVTEKGKYVELRCDPISGHTALYWYRQSLGQGPEFLIYFQGTGAADDSGLPNDRFFAVRPEGSVSTLKIQRTERGDSAVYLCASSPRRQGGTGELFFGEGSRLTVL.

As regards this clone: Different DNA sequences within this sample yield the same CDR3. V and J are TRBV7-9 and TRBJ1-3; D is unresolved. V lost 2 bases to trimming and J lost 0 bases, with 5 bases between them. Germline V gene data show CDR1 as SEHNR and CDR2 as FQNEAQ (reference sequence). The CDR3 totals 14 residues. The DNA for the CDR3 is TGTGCCAGCAGCTTATCTTCCTCTGGAAACACCATATATTTT. Translation gives CASSLSSSGNTIYF. Combining the CDR3 with reference TRBV7-9 and TRBJ1-3 gives the whole variable domain DTGVSQNPRHKITKRGQNVTFRCDPISEHNRLYWYRQTLGQGPEFLTYFQNEAQLEKSRLLSDRFSAERPKGSFSTLEIQRTEQGDSAMYLCASSLSSSGNTIYFGEGSWLTVV.

This sequence joins TRBV11-3 and TRBJ2-7; 11 nucleotides match TRBD1. The CDR3 has 14 residues. Trimming removed 5 bases from V and 9 bases from J; junction bases left unmatched: 9. Germline V gene sequence: CDR1 SGHNT, CDR2 YENEEA. CDR3 protein: CASSRGTGGDRQYF. Here the CDR3 DNA reads TGTGCCAGCAGCCGAGGGACAGGGGGAGATCGGCAGTACTTC.

V usage is TRBV11-2 and J usage is TRBJ1-2, with 7 bases lining up with TRBD1. This CDR3 spans 16 amino acids. CDR1 and CDR2 (germline): SGHAT, FQNNGV. J gave up 0 bases and V 5 bases, and 9 bases lay outside the gene matches. CDR3 residues: CASSPGTAHANYGYTF. CDR3 in DNA: TGTGCCAGCAGCCCCGGGACAGCACACGCTAACTATGGCTACACCTTC.

This clone was observed a few times. V and J are TRBV5-1 and TRBJ1-4; 8 bases map to TRBD1. The CDR3 is 18 residues long. The germline gives CDR1 SGHRS, CDR2 YFSETQ. Trimming removed 3 bases from V and 8 bases from J; junction bases left unmatched: 18. In DNA, the CDR3 is TGCGCCAGCAGCTGGACAGGGAATCTTGGTTTTAAAACCGAAAAACTGTTTTTT. It is translated as CASSWTGNLGFKTEKLFF.

This clone was seen once. The gene calls are TRBV3-1 (or the pseudogene TRBV3-2) and TRBJ1-2, with TRBD1 matching 7 bases. This CDR3 comprises 13 residues. CDR1 is LGHDT, CDR2 YNNKEL, per germline (reference sequence). Trimming removed 1 base from V and 6 bases from J; junction bases left unmatched: 2. As DNA, the CDR3 is TGTGCCAGCAGCCAAGGACAGGGTCATGGCTACACCTTC. This translates into CASSQGQGHGYTF.

This sequence joins TRBV30 and TRBJ1-2; D is possibly TRBD1 (5 bases). This CDR3 has 13 amino acids. V shed 4 bases and J shed 6 bases, with 15 bases lying between them. In germline, CDR1 is GTSNPN, CDR2 SVGIG (reference sequence). The CDR3 protein is CAWKRDWANGYTF. In DNA, the CDR3 is TGTGCCTGGAAGAGGGACTGGGCGAATGGCTACACCTTC.

About this clone itself: Other DNA sequences in the same sample also yield this CDR3. The chain joins TRBV12-5 to TRBJ2-7, with D hard to call. The germline gives CDR1 LGHNT, CDR2 FRNRAP. The CDR3 has 12 amino acids. Trimming removed 1 base at V and 3 bases at J, with 4 bases between. CDR3 amino acids: CASGLANYEQYF. CDR3 coding DNA: TGTGCTAGTGGTTTGGCAAACTACGAGCAGTACTTC.